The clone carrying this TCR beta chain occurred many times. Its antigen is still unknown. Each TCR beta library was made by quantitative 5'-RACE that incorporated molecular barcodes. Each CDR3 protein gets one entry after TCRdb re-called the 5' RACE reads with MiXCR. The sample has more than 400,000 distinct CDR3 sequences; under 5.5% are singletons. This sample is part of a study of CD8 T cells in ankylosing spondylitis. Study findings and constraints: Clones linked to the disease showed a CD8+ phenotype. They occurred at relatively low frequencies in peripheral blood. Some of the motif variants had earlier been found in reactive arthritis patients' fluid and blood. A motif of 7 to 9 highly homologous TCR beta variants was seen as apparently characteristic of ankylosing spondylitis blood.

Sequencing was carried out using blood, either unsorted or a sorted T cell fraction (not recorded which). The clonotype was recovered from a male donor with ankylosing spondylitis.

CDR3 DNA: TGTGCCAGCAGCTTTGGGCCAGACGAGCAGTACTTC. Amino acid sequence: CASSFGPDEQYF. The chain uses TRBV11-2 and TRBJ2-7, with D hard to call. V lost 3 bases and J 5 bases, leaving 8 bases between the germline ends. CDR3 length equals 12 residues. The V gene's germline CDR1 is SGHAT and CDR2 FQNNGV.